These 16 T cell receptor beta chains share one sample of origin, sequenced in a study of shared clonotypes between healthy human individuals. The data were produced by immunoSEQ multiplex PCR, yet TCRdb's version contains in-frame clones alone and is incomplete. The sample contains 1.5 million to 2.5 million clones, over 85% of which appear only once. In the naive CD8 group, cells lacked CD45RO and were positively selected for CCR7, so terminally differentiated effector memory CD45RA+ cells were left out. Input material: naive CD8+ T cells sorted from blood. The receptors shown here come from a man younger than 35 in good health.

Note on this clone: The same CDR3 can be traced to other DNA sequences in this sample. The chain combines TRBV7-9 with TRBJ2-7; 12 positions agree with TRBD2. V gave up 5 bases and J gave up 1 base; unmatched junction bases: 3. Germline V gene data show CDR1 as SEHNR and CDR2 as FQNEAQ (reference sequence). The length of the CDR3 is 15 residues. DNA for the CDR3: TGTGCCAGCAGCCTGGGACTAGCGGGTTCCTACGAGCAGTACTTC. This sequence encodes CASSLGLAGSYEQYF.

The chain uses TRBV6-5 and TRBJ2-5; a weak D match, TRBD2 (6 bases). The CDR3 has 13 amino acids. V gave up 5 bases and J gave up 3 bases, with 10 bases separating them. Per germline, CDR1 MNHEY and CDR2 SVGAGI. The CDR3 reads CASSGGLEETQYF. For the CDR3, the DNA is TGTGCCAGCAGTGGGGGACTGGAAGAGACCCAGTACTTC.

The rearrangement joins TRBV7-9 to TRBJ2-1; D is tentatively TRBD1 or TRBD2 (5 bases each). The CDR3 sequence is 14 residues long. Germline CDR1 is SEHNR and CDR2 is FQNEAQ (reference sequence). V gave up 1 base and J gave up 9 bases, with 13 bases separating them. CDR3 sequence: CASSLVKTEGEQFF. CDR3 in DNA: TGTGCCAGCAGCTTAGTTAAGACAGAGGGTGAGCAGTTCTTC.

Comment on this clone: This sample also contains other DNA sequences that code for the same CDR3. The CDR3 DNA follows: TGTGCCAGCAGCCTCGGACTAGCGGGGGCCTACGAGCAGTACTTC. Translated: CASSLGLAGAYEQYF. The rearrangement links TRBV13 to TRBJ2-7, with 13 bases matching TRBD2. The CDR3 covers 15 residues. Germline V gene lookup returns CDR1 PRHDT and CDR2 FYEKMQ (reference sequence). Losses at the gene ends were 5 bases for V and 2 bases for J; bases not matched to a gene: 3.

This chain joins TRBV18 and TRBJ2-2; no clear D. Germline values: CDR1 KGHSH, CDR2 LQKENI. The CDR3 sequence is 16 residues long. The V end was cut by 3 bases, the J end by 6 bases, with 17 bases between. The CDR3 DNA reads TGTGCCAGCTCACCTGATGACGGGCCTTTCCCCGGGGAGCTGTTTTTT. Protein sequence: CASSPDDGPFPGELFF.

This clone was counted once. This rearrangement joins TRBV19 to TRBJ2-5; D may be TRBD1 (6 bases). This CDR3 contains 14 residues. Trimming took 0 bases from V and 1 from J, leaving 6 bases between them. Germline V gives CDR1 LNHDA, CDR2 SQIVND (reference sequence). The CDR3: CASSIDRGQETQYF. CDR3 nucleotides: TGTGCCAGTAGTATAGACAGGGGCCAAGAGACCCAGTACTTC.

Comment on this clone: Additional DNA sequences in this sample encode the identical CDR3. The chain has TRBV27 and TRBJ2-7; 11 bases align to TRBD1. The V segment lost 8 bases and the J segment 3 bases; nucleotides outside the gene matches: 6. The CDR3 has 14 residues. Germline lookup yields CDR1 MNHEY and CDR2 SMNVEV (reference sequence). The CDR3 region is CASASGTGGYEQYF. The CDR3 nucleotides are TGTGCCAGCGCTTCCGGGACAGGGGGCTACGAGCAGTACTTC.

The chain recombines TRBV27 with TRBJ1-5, with 8 bases aligning to TRBD1. The CDR3 has 15 residues. In germline, CDR1 is MNHEY, CDR2 SMNVEV (reference sequence). The J segment lost 4 bases and the V segment lost 6 bases, leaving 8 bases of the junction unmatched. The CDR3 protein is CASSHGTGLNQPQHF. The CDR3 DNA reads as TGTGCCAGCAGCCACGGGACAGGTTTAAATCAGCCCCAGCATTTT.

J is TRBJ2-2 and V is TRBV4-1; 8 nucleotides line up with TRBD2. Trimming removed 0 bases from V and 6 bases from J; junction bases left unmatched: 12. CDR1 and CDR2 (germline): MGHRA, YSYEKL. The CDR3 sequence is 18 residues long. CDR3 in DNA: TGCGCCAGCAGCCAAGATCCTCCGTGGCGGGAGGAATCCGGGGAGCTGTTTTTT. Its protein product is CASSQDPPWREESGELFF.

The gene calls are TRBV7-9 and TRBJ2-5, with no clear D. V was pared by 3 bases and J by 1 base, with 6 bases between. From germline, CDR1 is SEHNR and CDR2 FQNEAQ (reference sequence). This CDR3 spans 13 amino acids. The CDR3 region has the DNA TGTGCCAGCAGCTTGAAGATCCAAGAGACCCAGTACTTC. Its translation is CASSLKIQETQYF.

This chain connects TRBV5-1 to TRBJ2-2, with 7 nucleotides matching TRBD2. CDR3 length: 14 residues. Trimming at V came to 10 bases and at J to 3 bases, leaving 9 bases not matched to a gene. Germline values: CDR1 SGHRS, CDR2 YFSETQ. The CDR3 loop is CAAREGFDTGELFF. In DNA, the CDR3 is TGCGCCGCAAGGGAGGGTTTCGACACCGGGGAGCTGTTTTTT.

This clone was observed once. The chain has TRBV4-1 and TRBJ2-7; 8 bases align to TRBD2. The germline gives CDR1 MGHRA, CDR2 YSYEKL. This CDR3 is built from 15 residues. Unmatched junction bases numbered 7, after V lost 4 bases and J lost 2 bases. The CDR3 region is CASSLVGGDPYEQYF. The CDR3 DNA reads as TGCGCCAGCAGCCTGGTCGGGGGGGACCCCTACGAGCAGTACTTC.

The V call is TRBV20-1, the J call TRBJ2-7, with D unclear. Germline loops: CDR1 DFQATT, CDR2 SNEGSKA (reference sequence). Between the trimmed V and J ends, which lost 3 bases and 3 bases, there was a span of 6 bases. The CDR3 length is 11 residues. Here the CDR3 DNA reads TGCAGTGCTAGTCCCGTCTACGAGCAGTACTTC. Protein sequence: CSASPVYEQYF.

The V call is TRBV9, the J call TRBJ2-2; D gene unclear. V was pared by 1 base and J by 7 bases, with 11 bases between. Germline CDR1 and CDR2: SGDLS and YYNGEE. The length of the CDR3 is 14 residues. CDR3: CASSVTDGSGELFF. The CDR3 DNA reads as TGTGCCAGCAGCGTAACGGACGGAAGCGGGGAGCTGTTTTTT.

The chain couples TRBV7-9 to TRBJ1-5, with D possibly TRBD1 on 5 matching bases. This CDR3 is built from 15 residues. V lost 5 bases, J lost 7 bases, and 18 bases lay in between. Germline CDR1 reads SEHNR; CDR2 reads FQNEAQ (reference sequence). The DNA for the CDR3 is TGTGCCAGCAGCCACCACGAGGGGTGGGAACAGCCCCAGCATTTT. Its translation: CASSHHEGWEQPQHF.

The rearrangement uses TRBV5-6 and TRBJ2-1; 13 bases are a match to TRBD2. Germline V gives CDR1 SGHDT, CDR2 YYEEEE. The CDR3 length is 17 residues. V lost 3 bases and J lost 7; bases outside the gene matches: 10. The CDR3 region has the DNA TGTGCCAGCAGCTCTGAAGGGACTAGCGGGACAGGGAATGAGCAGTTCTTC. Protein sequence: CASSSEGTSGTGNEQFF.